The rows below give T cell receptor beta chains drawn from one sample of a study of cytomegalovirus exposure and HLA in healthy donors. Method: immunoSEQ multiplex PCR; TCRdb's copy keeps in-frame clones and lacks some. The data hold 160,000 or so clones, with around 80% observed a single time. Sequenced: PBMCs. The receptors stem from a male donor in good health and CMV-seropositive. CDR3s include the opening cysteine and the closing phenylalanine or tryptophan. A D gene is named only where the DNA matches it firmly. Rows give clone size only sometimes, using once, few, many, or a class for an expanded clone.

CDR3nt | CDR3aa | d_gene | v_gene | abundance | j_gene
TGTGCCAGCGGAACGACAGGGGTCCCGTCGGGCTACACCTTC | CASGTTGVPSGYTF | TRBD1 | TRBV7-9 | NA | TRBJ1-2
TGTGCCAGCAGCGTAGAATCCTGGGGCGAGACCCAGTACTTC | CASSVESWGETQYF | NA | TRBV9 | NA | TRBJ2-5
TGTGCCAGTAGTATAGACCCCGCCGGTTCCTCCTACGAGCAGTACTTC | CASSIDPAGSSYEQYF | NA | TRBV19 | once | TRBJ2-7
TGTGCCATCAGTGAGTCAAAACTGAATGAGCAGTTCTTC | CAISESKLNEQFF | NA | TRBV10-3 | NA | TRBJ2-1
TGTTCCAGCAGCTTAGGAAACACAGGCGGCAATCAGCCCCAGCATTTT | CSSSLGNTGGNQPQHF | NA | TRBV7-9 | once | TRBJ1-5
TGTGCCAGCAGTTACTCCACTAGCTATGGCTACACCTTC | CASSYSTSYGYTF | NA | TRBV6-5 | NA | TRBJ1-2
TGTGCCAGCAGTTTATCGCAGGGGGGTGGAGAGACCCAGTACTTC | CASSLSQGGGETQYF | NA | TRBV27 | once | TRBJ2-5
TGTGCCAGCAGTTTTGGCAGTACGCCCTATGGCTACACCTTC | CASSFGSTPYGYTF | NA | TRBV28 | NA | TRBJ1-2
TGTGCCAGCAGTGAAGGGGGAGGGCTTACGGTTGAGCAGTTCTTC | CASSEGGGLTVEQFF | TRBD2 | TRBV2 | NA | TRBJ2-1
TGTGCCAGCAGCTTAGATACGCAGTACAATGAGCAGTTCTTC | CASSLDTQYNEQFF | NA | TRBV11-3 | NA | TRBJ2-1
TGCGCCAGCAGCTTACAGGATCAAGAGACCCAGTACTTC | CASSLQDQETQYF | NA | TRBV5-1 | NA | TRBJ2-5
TGTGCCAGTAGTATAGCCCCCCGCCCAAAAGTCGGTAGCAATCAGCCCCAGCATTTT | CASSIAPRPKVGSNQPQHF | NA | TRBV19 | NA | TRBJ1-5
TGCGCCAGCAGCGGAACAGGACTAGCGAGTTACTACGAGCAGTACTTC | CASSGTGLASYYEQYF | TRBD2 | TRBV5-1 | NA | TRBJ2-7
TGTGCCAGCAGTGAGAGTTCTGGAGGGGTTAACACCGGGGAGCTGTTTTTT | CASSESSGGVNTGELFF | NA | TRBV6-4 | NA | TRBJ2-2
TGTGCCTGGAGTCCCCGAGGTAACGGGGAGCTGTTTTTT | CAWSPRGNGELFF | NA | TRBV30 | NA | TRBJ2-2
TGTGCCAGCAGTTACTCGACGGGGGGTGTCGAGCAGTACTTC | CASSYSTGGVEQYF | TRBD2 | TRBV6-5 | NA | TRBJ2-7
TGTGCCAGCAGCCCGAACAGGTACGAGCAGTACTTC | CASSPNRYEQYF | NA | TRBV7-8 | NA | TRBJ2-7
TGTGCCAGCAGCTGGGGCAGGGGCACCGGGGAGCTGTTTTTT | CASSWGRGTGELFF | NA | TRBV5-8 | NA | TRBJ2-2
TGCGCCAGCAGCCAAGATTTCGCGGGGAGGGGCTATGGCTACACCTTC | CASSQDFAGRGYGYTF | NA | TRBV4-3 | few | TRBJ1-2
TGTGCCAGCAGTGAAGAGACTCGCAACGAGCAGTACTTC | CASSEETRNEQYF | NA | TRBV25-1 | few | TRBJ2-7
TGCGCCAGCAGGACAGTAGTTTCCGGGGAGCTGTTTTTT | CASRTVVSGELFF | NA | TRBV23-1 | few | TRBJ2-2
TGTGCCAGCAGCTTCCGCTTCGGTCCCGGTGGACAGAAGTATGGCTACACCTTC | CASSFRFGPGGQKYGYTF | NA | TRBV5-6 | NA | TRBJ1-2
TGTGCCAGCAGTTTATCGCAGGGCTCCACGAGCTCCTACAATGAGCAGTTCTTC | CASSLSQGSTSSYNEQFF | NA | TRBV27 | NA | TRBJ2-1
TGCGCCAGCAGCTTGGGACGGGAGCCGCCGATAGATACGCAGTATTTT | CASSLGREPPIDTQYF | NA | TRBV5-1 | once | TRBJ2-3
TGTGCCAGCAGACGAACACGAAATAATTCACCCCTCCACTTT | CASRRTRNNSPLHF | NA | TRBV11-2 | once | TRBJ1-6
TGCGCCAGCAGTTCCCGCTACTCCGGGACAGGAACGCAGTATTTT | CASSSRYSGTGTQYF | TRBD1 | TRBV23-1 | NA | TRBJ2-3
TGTGTTAGTGGCTCCGGGAGGGCCGAGACAGATACGCAGTATTTT | CVSGSGRAETDTQYF | TRBD2 | TRBV12-5 | NA | TRBJ2-3
TGTGCCAGCAGTTTTCCCCGGGGACAGGGAGAGACCCAGTACTTC | CASSFPRGQGETQYF | TRBD1 | TRBV28 | NA | TRBJ2-5
TGTGCCATCAGTTCTGGGCGTTATTCACCCCTCCACTTT | CAISSGRYSPLHF | NA | TRBV10-3 | NA | TRBJ1-6
TGTGCCAGCAGTGGCTCGGACCGCAGGGGAGATACGCAGTATTTT | CASSGSDRRGDTQYF | NA | TRBV6-1 | NA | TRBJ2-3
TGTGCCAGCAGCTTAGGCGGGAGTCTCTACAATGAGCAGTTCTTC | CASSLGGSLYNEQFF | TRBD2 | TRBV7-9 | NA | TRBJ2-1
TGCGCCAGCAGCCAAGAACCCAGGGATAATGAGCAGTTCTTC | CASSQEPRDNEQFF | NA | TRBV4-3 | once | TRBJ2-1
TGTGCCAGCAGCCAAGACCCGGGGGTGTACGAGCAGTACTTC | CASSQDPGVYEQYF | NA | TRBV4-2 | NA | TRBJ2-7
TGTGCCAGCAGTTTGATAGGGGGCCACAATCAGCCCCAGCATTTT | CASSLIGGHNQPQHF | TRBD1 | TRBV27 | NA | TRBJ1-5
TGTGCCAGTAGTATCGGTCAGGGGGCGGTCTACGAGCAGTACTTC | CASSIGQGAVYEQYF | TRBD1 | TRBV19 | few | TRBJ2-7
TGTGCCTGGAATTTAGATCCATATGGCTACACCTTC | CAWNLDPYGYTF | NA | TRBV30 | NA | TRBJ1-2
TGTGCCTGGTGGCGGGGCGCTGGAAACACCATATATTTT | CAWWRGAGNTIYF | NA | TRBV30 | NA | TRBJ1-3
TGTGCCAGCAGCTCCCTTAGCGGTAGATTAGATACGCAGTATTTT | CASSSLSGRLDTQYF | NA | TRBV5-4 | NA | TRBJ2-3
TGTGCCTGGAGTGCGGGGAGCCACCTTAATTCACCCCTCCACTTT | CAWSAGSHLNSPLHF | NA | TRBV30 | NA | TRBJ1-6
TGTGCCAGTAGTCTCTCACCCGGGACTCCGGAGGTGGACACTGAAGCTTTCTTT | CASSLSPGTPEVDTEAFF | NA | TRBV19 | NA | TRBJ1-1
TGTGCCAGCAGCCAAACTAGCGGGAAAGAGACCCAGTACTTC | CASSQTSGKETQYF | TRBD2 | TRBV2 | NA | TRBJ2-5
TGCGCCAGCAGGGGACTAGCGGGTATCCCAGGAGAGACCCAGTACTTC | CASRGLAGIPGETQYF | TRBD2 | TRBV4-1 | NA | TRBJ2-5
TGTGCCAGCAGTGTAGCTAGCGGGAGGGCGGAGGAGACCCAGTACTTC | CASSVASGRAEETQYF | TRBD2 | TRBV2 | NA | TRBJ2-5
TGTGCCTGGCCCTCCGGGGAGCTGTTTTTT | CAWPSGELFF | NA | TRBV30 | NA | TRBJ2-2
TGTGCCAGCAGCTCAACCGGGACAGGACTCGGGGATGAGCAGTTCTTC | CASSSTGTGLGDEQFF | TRBD1 | TRBV28 | NA | TRBJ2-1
TGTGCCAGCAGTGCCGACTTCCCGAGCTCCTACAATGAGCAGTTCTTC | CASSADFPSSYNEQFF | NA | TRBV27 | NA | TRBJ2-1
TGTGCCAGCAGCTTGGGGCTAAGGGGAGAGACCCAGTACTTC | CASSLGLRGETQYF | NA | TRBV5-6 | few | TRBJ2-5
TGCAGCGTTGAAGCTCCGGGACAGGTCTATGGCTACACCTTC | CSVEAPGQVYGYTF | TRBD1 | TRBV29-1 | NA | TRBJ1-2
TGCAGTGCCCCAAGGGGTTACGAGCAGTACTTC | CSAPRGYEQYF | NA | TRBV20-1 | once | TRBJ2-7